This TCR beta chain was identified in a study of blood T cell repertoires in COVID-19. The overall study: The United States, Italy and Spain provided the acute and convalescent COVID-19 samples.

In the authors' methods: For nucleated cells, counts were estimated from reference gene primer amplification. The method was immunoSEQ multiplex PCR; TCRdb's version includes in-frame clones alone and lacks a portion of them. The V and J calls and the clone size are those of that table, but D and trimming were determined from the DNA. The repertoire includes 230,000 or so clones, roughly 89% of them detected once, and about 2% sits in the top ten. One Seattle source followed patients from active infection through their disease course. The sequenced material came from peripheral blood. This TCR was recovered from a woman aged 60-75 years with COVID-19, enrolled during active disease.

The CDR3 reads CATSRRRTGAHQFF. The CDR3 DNA sequence: TGTGCCACCAGCAGACGCCGGACAGGGGCCCACCAGTTCTTC. The V gene is TRBV15, the J gene TRBJ2-1, with 9 bases matching TRBD1. The trim removed 2 bases at V and 13 bases at J, leaving 9 bases unmatched. CDR1 LNHNV and CDR2 YYDKDF come from the germline V gene (reference sequence). The CDR3 loop spans 14 amino acids.